The rows below give T cell receptor beta chains drawn from one sample of a study of T cell responses to AZD1222 COVID-19 vaccine. TCRdb's table, derived via immunoSEQ multiplex PCR, lists solely in-frame clones and lacks some. The table has 98,000 or so clones, about 86% seen once. The material sequenced was peripheral blood, taken on day 0 of AZD1222 vaccination. The source of these receptors is an adult in good health. Each CDR3 is given with its conserved first and last residue. The D gene is left open where the match is weak. Some rows have no size entry. The others give once, few or many, or a class for an expanded clone.

clone size | D gene | J gene | V gene | CDR3 protein | CDR3 DNA
once | TRBD2 | TRBJ2-3 | TRBV3-1/TRBV3-2 | CASSLLAGGTDTQYF | TGTGCCAGCAGCCTTCTAGCGGGGGGCACAGATACGCAGTATTTT
once | . | TRBJ2-5 | TRBV5-1 | CASIGPQETQYF | TGCGCCAGCATAGGCCCCCAAGAGACCCAGTACTTC
once | . | TRBJ1-4 | TRBV6-5 | CASSYAFTETGKLFF | TGTGCCAGCAGTTACGCTTTTACAGAGACGGGAAAACTGTTTTTT
. | . | TRBJ1-4 | TRBV28 | CASSTPDRSEGFNEKLFF | TGTGCCAGCAGTACCCCTGACCGGTCGGAAGGGTTTAATGAAAAACTGTTTTTT
. | TRBD1 | TRBJ2-7 | TRBV2 | CATPGQGRYEQYF | TGTGCCACCCCGGGACAGGGACGATACGAGCAGTACTTC
. | TRBD1 | TRBJ2-5 | TRBV3-1/TRBV3-2 | CASSREDRARETQYF | TGTGCCAGCAGCCGAGAAGACAGGGCTAGAGAGACCCAGTACTTC
. | . | TRBJ1-6 | TRBV6-5 | CASSYSQSPYNSPLHF | TGTGCCAGCAGTTACTCCCAGAGTCCCTATAATTCACCCCTCCACTTT
. | . | TRBJ1-1 | TRBV5-1 | CASSVAGGTEAFF | TGCGCCAGCAGTGTCGCCGGCGGGACTGAAGCTTTCTTT
. | . | TRBJ1-5 | TRBV14 | CASSQDINQPQHF | TGTGCCAGCAGCCAAGATATCAATCAGCCCCAGCATTTT
once | . | TRBJ1-3 | TRBV6-2/TRBV6-3 | CASSYDGYSGNTIYF | TGTGCCAGCAGTTACGACGGTTACTCTGGAAACACCATATATTTT
. | . | TRBJ1-3 | TRBV7-2 | CASSPATSIYF | TGTGCCAGCAGCCCAGCGACATCCATATATTTT
few | . | TRBJ2-1 | TRBV11-2 | CASSLGRGGLGEQFF | TGTGCCAGCAGCTTAGGGAGGGGGGGCCTAGGTGAGCAGTTCTTC
few | . | TRBJ2-2 | TRBV7-2 | CASSYRARTGELFF | TGTGCCAGCAGTTACCGGGCCCGCACCGGGGAGCTGTTTTTT
. | . | TRBJ2-3 | TRBV9 | CASSAHPGNTDTQYF | TGTGCCAGCAGCGCCCATCCCGGGAACACAGATACGCAGTATTTT
. | TRBD1 | TRBJ1-3 | TRBV4-1 | CASSHGLTGSGNTIYF | TGCGCCAGCAGCCACGGCTTGACAGGGTCTGGAAACACCATATATTTT
. | . | TRBJ1-6 | TRBV18 | CASSPSAYNSPLHF | TGTGCCAGCTCACCGTCAGCCTATAATTCACCCCTCCACTTT
. | . | TRBJ2-3 | TRBV2 | CASKGNEGDTQYF | TGTGCCAGCAAGGGCAACGAGGGAGATACGCAGTATTTT
. | . | TRBJ2-3 | TRBV28 | CASSLDSAADTQYF | TGTGCCAGCAGTTTGGACTCGGCGGCAGATACGCAGTATTTT
. | TRBD2 | TRBJ2-7 | TRBV27 | CASSPPRGEGYEQYF | TGTGCCAGCAGTCCCCCTAGAGGGGAGGGCTACGAGCAGTACTTC
. | TRBD2 | TRBJ2-5 | TRBV15 | CATMRGGAGQETQYF | TGTGCCACCATGCGGGGGGGCGCTGGGCAAGAGACCCAGTACTTC
. | TRBD1 | TRBJ1-5 | TRBV28 | CASSFSSDRVGDQPQHF | TGTGCCAGCAGTTTTAGTTCGGACAGGGTCGGGGATCAGCCCCAGCATTTT
. | . | TRBJ2-7 | TRBV7-9 | CASSSNRYEQYF | TGTGCCAGCAGCTCAAATCGCTACGAGCAGTACTTC
. | TRBD1 | TRBJ1-2 | TRBV4-1 | CASRRGPGQGISQDGYTF | TGCGCCAGCAGGAGAGGTCCGGGACAGGGGATCTCTCAGGATGGCTACACCTTC
. | TRBD1 | TRBJ2-7 | TRBV7-6 | CASSLAGTGGSYEQYF | TGTGCCAGCAGCTTAGCCGGGACAGGGGGCTCCTACGAGCAGTACTTC
. | . | TRBJ1-4 | TRBV11-3 | CASSLGRGADEKLFF | TGTGCCAGCAGCCTTGGAAGAGGGGCAGACGAAAAACTGTTTTTT
once | . | TRBJ1-4 | TRBV12-3/TRBV12-4 | CASRQGGEKLFF | TGTGCCAGCAGGCAAGGGGGAGAAAAACTGTTTTTT
once | . | TRBJ2-2 | TRBV2 | CASSEDGTMNTGELFF | TGTGCCAGCAGTGAAGATGGGACAATGAACACCGGGGAGCTGTTTTTT
once | . | TRBJ2-3 | TRBV3-1/TRBV3-2 | CASTVGGAPDTQYF | TGTGCCAGCACCGTCGGCGGGGCCCCAGATACGCAGTATTTT
. | . | TRBJ1-2 | TRBV14 | CASSQVARRNGYTF | TGTGCCAGCAGCCAAGTGGCCCGGAGGAATGGCTACACCTTC